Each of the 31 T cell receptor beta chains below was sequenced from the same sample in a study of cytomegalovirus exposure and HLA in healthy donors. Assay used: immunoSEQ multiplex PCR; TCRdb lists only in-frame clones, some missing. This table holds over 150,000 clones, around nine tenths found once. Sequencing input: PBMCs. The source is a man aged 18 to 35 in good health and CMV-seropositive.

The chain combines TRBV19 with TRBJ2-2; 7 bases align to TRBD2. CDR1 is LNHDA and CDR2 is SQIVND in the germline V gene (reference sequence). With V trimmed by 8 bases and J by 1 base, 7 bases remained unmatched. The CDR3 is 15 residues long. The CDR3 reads CASGRGEVNTGELFF. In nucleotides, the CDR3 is TGTGCCAGTGGACGGGGGGAGGTGAACACCGGGGAGCTGTTTTTT. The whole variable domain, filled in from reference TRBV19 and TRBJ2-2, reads DGGITQSPKYLFRKEGQNVTLSCEQNLNHDAMYWYRQDPGQGLRLIYYSQIVNDFQKGDIAEGYSVSREKKESFPLTVTSAQKNPTAFYLCASGRGEVNTGELFFGEGSRLTVL.

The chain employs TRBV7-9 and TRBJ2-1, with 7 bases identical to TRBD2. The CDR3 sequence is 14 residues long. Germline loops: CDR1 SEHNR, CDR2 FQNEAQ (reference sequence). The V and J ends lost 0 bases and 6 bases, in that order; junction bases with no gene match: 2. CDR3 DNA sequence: TGTGCCAGCAGCTTAGCGGGAGGGGCCAATGAGCAGTTCTTC. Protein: CASSLAGGANEQFF.

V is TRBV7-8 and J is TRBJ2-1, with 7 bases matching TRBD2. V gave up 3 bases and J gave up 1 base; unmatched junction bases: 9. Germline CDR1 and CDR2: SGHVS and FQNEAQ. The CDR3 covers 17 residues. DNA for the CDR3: TGTGCCAGCAGCTTTTGGCGGGCGGGAGTATCCTACAATGAGCAGTTCTTC. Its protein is CASSFWRAGVSYNEQFF.

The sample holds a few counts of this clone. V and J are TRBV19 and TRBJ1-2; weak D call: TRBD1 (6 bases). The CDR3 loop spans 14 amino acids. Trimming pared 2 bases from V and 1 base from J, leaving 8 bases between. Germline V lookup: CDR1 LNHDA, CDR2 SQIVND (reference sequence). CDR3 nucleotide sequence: TGTGCCAGTAGTATACAGGGACATAACTATGGCTACACCTTC. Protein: CASSIQGHNYGYTF. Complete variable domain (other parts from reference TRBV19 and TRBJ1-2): DGGITQSPKYLFRKEGQNVTLSCEQNLNHDAMYWYRQDPGQGLRLIYYSQIVNDFQKGDIAEGYSVSREKKESFPLTVTSAQKNPTAFYLCASSIQGHNYGYTFGSGTRLTVV.

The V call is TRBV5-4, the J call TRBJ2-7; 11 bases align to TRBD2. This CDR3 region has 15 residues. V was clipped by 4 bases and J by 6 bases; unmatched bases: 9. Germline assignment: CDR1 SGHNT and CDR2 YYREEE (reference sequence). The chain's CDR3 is CASSPGTSGEGEQYF. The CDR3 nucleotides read TGTGCCAGCAGCCCAGGGACTAGCGGCGAGGGCGAGCAGTACTTC.

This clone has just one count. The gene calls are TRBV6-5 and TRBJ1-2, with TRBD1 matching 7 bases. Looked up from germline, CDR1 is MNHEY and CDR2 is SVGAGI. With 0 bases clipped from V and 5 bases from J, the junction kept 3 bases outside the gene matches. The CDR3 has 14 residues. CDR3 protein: CASSYSQGGYGYTF. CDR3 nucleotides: TGTGCCAGCAGTTACTCGCAGGGGGGATATGGCTACACCTTC.

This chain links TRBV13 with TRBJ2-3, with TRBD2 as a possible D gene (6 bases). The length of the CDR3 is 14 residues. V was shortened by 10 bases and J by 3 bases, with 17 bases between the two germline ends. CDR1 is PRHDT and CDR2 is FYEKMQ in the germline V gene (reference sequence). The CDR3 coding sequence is TGTGCCACTCCACCGGGAGTAAGGACAGATACGCAGTATTTT. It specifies CATPPGVRTDTQYF.

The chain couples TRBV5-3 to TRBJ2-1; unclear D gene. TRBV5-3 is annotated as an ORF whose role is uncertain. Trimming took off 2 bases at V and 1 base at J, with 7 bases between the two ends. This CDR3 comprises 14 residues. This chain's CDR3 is CARSFEISYNEQFF. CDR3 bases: TGTGCCAGAAGCTTTGAGATTTCCTACAATGAGCAGTTCTTC.

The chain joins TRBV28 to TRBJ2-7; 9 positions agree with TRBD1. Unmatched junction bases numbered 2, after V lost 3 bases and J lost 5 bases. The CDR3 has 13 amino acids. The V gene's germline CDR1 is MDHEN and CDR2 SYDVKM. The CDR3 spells CASSFGTGNEQYF. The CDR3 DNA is TGTGCCAGCAGTTTTGGGACAGGGAACGAGCAGTACTTC.

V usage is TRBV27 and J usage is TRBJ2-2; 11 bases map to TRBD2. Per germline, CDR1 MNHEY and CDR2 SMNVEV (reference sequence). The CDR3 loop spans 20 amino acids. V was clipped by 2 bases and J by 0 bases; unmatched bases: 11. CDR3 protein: CASSLSPTSGRVANTGELFF. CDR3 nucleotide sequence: TGTGCCAGCAGTTTAAGCCCCACTAGCGGGAGAGTCGCGAACACCGGGGAGCTGTTTTTT.

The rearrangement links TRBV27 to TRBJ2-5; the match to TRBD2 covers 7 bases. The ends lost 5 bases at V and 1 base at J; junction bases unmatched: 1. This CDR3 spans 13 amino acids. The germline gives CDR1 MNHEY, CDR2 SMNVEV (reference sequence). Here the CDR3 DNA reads TGTGCCAGCAGTGGACTAGGCCAAGAGACCCAGTACTTC. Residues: CASSGLGQETQYF.

CDR3 bases: TGTGCCAGCAGCTCCCGGGACAGTCCTCGTCAGGCGAACACCGGGGAGCTGTTTTTT. Protein sequence: CASSSRDSPRQANTGELFF. J is TRBJ2-2 and V is TRBV11-3, with TRBD1 matching over 7 bases. V gave up 4 bases and J gave up 0 bases; unmatched junction bases: 14. The CDR3 is 19 amino acids. Germline values: CDR1 SGHNT, CDR2 YENEEA.

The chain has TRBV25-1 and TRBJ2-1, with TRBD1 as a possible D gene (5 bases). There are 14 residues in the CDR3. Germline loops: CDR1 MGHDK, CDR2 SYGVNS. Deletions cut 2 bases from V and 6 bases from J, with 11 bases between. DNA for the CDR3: TGTGCCAGCAGTGAAGTATGGGGCGGCAATGAGCAGTTCTTC. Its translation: CASSEVWGGNEQFF.

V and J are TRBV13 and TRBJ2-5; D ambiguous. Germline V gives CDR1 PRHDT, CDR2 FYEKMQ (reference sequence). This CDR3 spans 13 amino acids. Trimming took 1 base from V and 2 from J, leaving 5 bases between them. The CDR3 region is CASSLEQQETQYF. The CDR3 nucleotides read TGTGCCAGCAGCTTAGAACAGCAAGAGACCCAGTACTTC.

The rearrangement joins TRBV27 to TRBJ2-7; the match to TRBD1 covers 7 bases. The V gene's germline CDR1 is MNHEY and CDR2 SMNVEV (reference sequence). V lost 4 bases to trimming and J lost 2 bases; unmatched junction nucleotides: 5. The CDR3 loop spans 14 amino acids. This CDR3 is CASSSGQGAYEQYF. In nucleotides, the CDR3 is TGTGCCAGCAGTTCGGGGCAGGGGGCCTACGAGCAGTACTTC.

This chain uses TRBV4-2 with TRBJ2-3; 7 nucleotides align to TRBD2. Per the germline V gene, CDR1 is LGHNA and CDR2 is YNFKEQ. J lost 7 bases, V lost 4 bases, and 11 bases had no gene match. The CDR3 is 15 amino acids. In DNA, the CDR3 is TGTGCCAGCAGCCCTGGACTAGAACCAACCCATACGCAGTATTTT. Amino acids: CASSPGLEPTHTQYF.

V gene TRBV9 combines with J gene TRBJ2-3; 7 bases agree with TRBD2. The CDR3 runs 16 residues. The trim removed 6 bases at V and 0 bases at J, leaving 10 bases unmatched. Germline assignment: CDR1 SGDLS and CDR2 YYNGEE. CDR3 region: CASTTGGGGSTDTQYF. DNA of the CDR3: TGTGCCAGCACAACTGGTGGCGGGGGTAGCACAGATACGCAGTATTTT.

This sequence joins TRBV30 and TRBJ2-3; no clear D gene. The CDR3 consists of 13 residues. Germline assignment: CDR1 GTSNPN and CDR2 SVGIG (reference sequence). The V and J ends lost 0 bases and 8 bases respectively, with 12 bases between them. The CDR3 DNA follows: TGTGCCTGGAGTGTGTCCTGGCTTGGTACGCAGTATTTT. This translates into CAWSVSWLGTQYF.

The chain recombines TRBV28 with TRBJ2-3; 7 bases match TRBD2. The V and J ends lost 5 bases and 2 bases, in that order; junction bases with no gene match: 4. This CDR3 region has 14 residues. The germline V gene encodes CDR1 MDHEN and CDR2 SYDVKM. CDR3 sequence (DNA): TGTGCCAGCAGTGTAAGCGGGGCCACAGATACGCAGTATTTT. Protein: CASSVSGATDTQYF.

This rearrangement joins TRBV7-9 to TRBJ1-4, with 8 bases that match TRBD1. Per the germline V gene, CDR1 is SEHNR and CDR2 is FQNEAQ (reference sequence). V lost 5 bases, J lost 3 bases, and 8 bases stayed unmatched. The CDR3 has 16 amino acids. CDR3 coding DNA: TGTGCCAGCAGCGGTTACACAGGGGGGGCTAATGAAAAACTGTTTTTT. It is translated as CASSGYTGGANEKLFF. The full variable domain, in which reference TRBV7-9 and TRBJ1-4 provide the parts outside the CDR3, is DTGVSQNPRHKITKRGQNVTFRCDPISEHNRLYWYRQTLGQGPEFLTYFQNEAQLEKSRLLSDRFSAERPKGSFSTLEIQRTEQGDSAMYLCASSGYTGGANEKLFFGSGTQLSVL.

CDR3 DNA sequence: TGCAGCGTTGACCTGGGACAGGGAGGAAATGAGCAGTTCTTC. This sequence encodes CSVDLGQGGNEQFF. V and J are TRBV29-1 and TRBJ2-1, with 9 nucleotides matching TRBD1. CDR3 length: 14 amino acids. V lost 3 bases and J lost 7; bases outside the gene matches: 7. CDR1 is SQVTM, CDR2 ANQGSEA, per germline.

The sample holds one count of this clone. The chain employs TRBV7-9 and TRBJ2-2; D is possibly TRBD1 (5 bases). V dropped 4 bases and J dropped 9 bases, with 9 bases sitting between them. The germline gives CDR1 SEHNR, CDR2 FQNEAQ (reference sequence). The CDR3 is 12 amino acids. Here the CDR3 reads CASSWTSRELFF. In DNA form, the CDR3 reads TGTGCCAGCAGCTGGACATCGAGGGAGCTGTTTTTT.

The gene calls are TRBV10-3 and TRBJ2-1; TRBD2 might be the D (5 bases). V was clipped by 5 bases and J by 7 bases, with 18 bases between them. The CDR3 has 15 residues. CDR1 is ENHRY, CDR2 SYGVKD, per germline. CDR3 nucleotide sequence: TGTGCCATCAGTCCCGTGGTAGCGAGTGGAAATGAGCAGTTCTTC. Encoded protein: CAISPVVASGNEQFF.

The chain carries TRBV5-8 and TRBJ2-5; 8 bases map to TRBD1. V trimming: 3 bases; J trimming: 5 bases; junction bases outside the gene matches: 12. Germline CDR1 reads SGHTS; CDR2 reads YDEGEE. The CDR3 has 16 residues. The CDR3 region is CASSSRVQRTGETQYF. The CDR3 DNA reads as TGTGCCAGCAGCTCTCGCGTTCAGAGGACAGGGGAGACCCAGTACTTC. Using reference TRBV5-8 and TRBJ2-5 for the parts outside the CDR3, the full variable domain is EAGVTQSPTHLIKTRGQQATLRCSPISGHTSVYWYQQALGLGLQFLLWYDEGEERNRGNFPPRFSGRQFPNYSSELNVNALELEDSALYLCASSSRVQRTGETQYFGPGTRLLVL.

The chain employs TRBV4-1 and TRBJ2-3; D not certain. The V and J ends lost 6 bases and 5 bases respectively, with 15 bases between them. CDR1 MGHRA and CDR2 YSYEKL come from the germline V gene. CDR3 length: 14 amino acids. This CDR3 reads CASSPILGKDTQYF. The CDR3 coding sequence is TGCGCCAGCAGTCCTATTCTAGGAAAAGATACGCAGTATTTT.

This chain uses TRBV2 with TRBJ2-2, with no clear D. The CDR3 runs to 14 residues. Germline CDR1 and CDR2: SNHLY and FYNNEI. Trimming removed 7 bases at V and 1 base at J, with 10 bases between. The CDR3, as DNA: TGTGCCAGCATTGGCCCGAAGAACACCGGGGAGCTGTTTTTT. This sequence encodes CASIGPKNTGELFF.

The CDR3 nucleotides are TGTGCCAGCAGTTACTCGCCTAGCGGGGCACAAGAGACCCAGTACTTC. This gives the protein CASSYSPSGAQETQYF. This chain links TRBV6-5 with TRBJ2-5; 9 bases agree with TRBD2. The CDR3 runs 16 residues. Germline values: CDR1 MNHEY, CDR2 SVGAGI. V shed 0 bases and J 2 bases; nucleotides not matched to a gene: 4.

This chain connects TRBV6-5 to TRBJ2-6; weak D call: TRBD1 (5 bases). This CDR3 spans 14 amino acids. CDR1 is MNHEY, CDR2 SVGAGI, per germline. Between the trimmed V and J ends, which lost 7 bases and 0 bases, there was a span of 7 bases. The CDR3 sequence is CASKRGSGANVLTF. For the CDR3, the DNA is TGTGCCAGCAAAAGGGGCTCTGGGGCCAACGTCCTGACTTTC.

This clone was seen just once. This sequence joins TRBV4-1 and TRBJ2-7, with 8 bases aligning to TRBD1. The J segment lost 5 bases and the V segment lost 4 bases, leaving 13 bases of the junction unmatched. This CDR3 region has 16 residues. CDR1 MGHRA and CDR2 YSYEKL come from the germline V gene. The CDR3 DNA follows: TGCGCCAGCAGCCCGTGGTCAGGGGGCGCGAGCCACGAGCAGTACTTC. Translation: CASSPWSGGASHEQYF.

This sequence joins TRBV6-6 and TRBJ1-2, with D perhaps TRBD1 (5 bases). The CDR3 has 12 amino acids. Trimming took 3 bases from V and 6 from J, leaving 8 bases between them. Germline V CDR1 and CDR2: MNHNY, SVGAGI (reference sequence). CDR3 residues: CASSYGGNGYTF. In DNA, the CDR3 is TGTGCCAGCAGTTATGGGGGGAATGGCTACACCTTC.

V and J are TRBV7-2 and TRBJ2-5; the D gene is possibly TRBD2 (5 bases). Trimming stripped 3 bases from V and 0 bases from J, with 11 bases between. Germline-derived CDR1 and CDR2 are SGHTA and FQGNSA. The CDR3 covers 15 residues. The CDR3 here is CASSFLGGYQETQYF. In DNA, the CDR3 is TGTGCCAGCAGCTTCTTAGGAGGTTACCAAGAGACCCAGTACTTC.